This T cell receptor beta chain was retrieved from a study of blood T cells in healthy people across ages (dated by TCRdb to about 2015). Study-level background: In model experiments, template switching captured about one uniquely barcoded TCR beta cDNA molecule for every two T cells. To avoid experimental bias, donors of different ages were spread randomly across the sequencing lanes. For two donors (one aged 18 to 29 and one aged 80 or older), the study analyzed two additional independent replicas of 1 million unique cDNA reads from the same blood draw. Using deep sequencing normalized with unique cDNA molecular identifiers, the study measured how TCR beta repertoire diversity changes with age. Donors were grouped into four age groups: young (average approximately 16 years), middle-aged (39), aged (around 66) and long-lived (just over 80). Summary of the overall study and its limitations: Estimates of total diversity from one million sequenced T cells were regarded as lower bounds and underestimates. The long-lived group showed more naive CD4+ T cells, fewer expanded clones and increased TCR diversity than the aged group, suggesting age selection. A strong correlation was found between observed TCR beta diversity and the percentage of naive T cells measured by flow cytometry. Conclusive comparison of naive and antigen-experienced compartments was prevented by the profiling of bulk unsorted PBMCs. Observed TCR beta diversity per million T cells fell roughly linearly with age, and a significant reduction was already apparent by age approximately 41. Donor CMV infection status was unknown, potentially confounding age-related changes in expanded clonotypes.

The CDR3 covers 13 residues, taking in both the cysteine and the phenylalanine. Of the read, only the CDR3 DNA is kept; its 39 bases are in frame from base 1. Trimming removed 0 bases from V and 11 bases from J, leaving 14 bases between the germline ends. Taken from the germline V gene, the CDR1 and CDR2 loops are SGDLS and YYNGEE. Receptor amplification or capture employed 5' RACE. TCRdb records Illumina HiSeq 2500 as the sequencer. A second PCR of about 7 to 12 cycles was run with a J-beta primer mix and a sample-barcoded 5' primer. A template-switch 5' adaptor carrying 12 random nucleotides introduced a unique molecular identifier onto each TCR beta cDNA molecule. Each sample yielded at least 2.5 million CDR3-containing paired-end reads. The Mint cDNA synthesis kit, primed by a TRBC-specific oligonucleotide, was used to synthesize first-strand cDNA from all RNA. After uracil-DNA glycosylase treatment, a first 18-cycle PCR used universal primers M1SS and BC2_uni_R on all cDNA. The authors processed their data as follows. For normalization, 1 million high-quality reads, each with a distinct molecular identifier, were randomly selected from each sample. Instead of being binned into consensus sequences, reads that shared molecular identifiers were thrown out. CDR3 identification, clonotype clustering and error correction used MiTCR with a Q25 quality threshold and the strictest error-elimination algorithm. A nonparametric unseen species model using Euler transformation provided a lower-bound estimate of total TCR beta diversity. Starting from the raw public reads, TCRdb applied fastp trimming at Q25, assembled clones with MiXCR and retained in-frame beta chains. Every CDR3 protein is listed once, alongside the most common genes and DNA of its rows. The V and J calls here are based on TCRdb, not the publication. Within this sample are 1.2 million to 1.5 million distinct CDR3 sequences, with approximately 59% of them counted one time only. Jointly, the top ten make up about 6.3% of the sample.

Systemically healthy Caucasian individuals from Russia, some 40 in total and aged about 6 to 95 years, were included as donors. About 9.1 milliliters of peripheral blood were collected from each donor into EDTA-treated Vacutainer tubes. Ficoll-Paque density-gradient centrifugation was used to isolate PBMCs, with at least 7 million per sample. Total RNA, at least 5 micrograms per sample, was extracted from PBMCs with Trizol reagent. The percentages of naive CD45RAhigh/CD27high T cells were determined by flow cytometry on a PBMC aliquot from every donor. As for this clonotype: Its antigen has not been determined. Qualities for individual bases were not recorded, and no much larger clone is one base off.

The V gene is TRBV9 and the J gene is TRBJ1-1; the D gene remains uncertain. The receptor was derived from a man aged 18-30 years in good health. The sample was blood. CDR3 sequence: CASSVDSPTGAFF. The sequenced DNA is TGTGCCAGCAGCGTAGACAGTCCAACTGGCGCTTTCTTT. The entire variable domain, with the stretches around the CDR3 drawn from the reference TRBV9 and TRBJ1-1 proteins, is DSGVTQTPKHLITATGQRVTLRCSPRSGDLSVYWYQQSLDQGLQFLIQYYNGEERAKGNILERFSAQQFPDLHSELNLSSLELGDSALYFCASSVDSPTGAFFGQGTRLTVV.